The 19 T cell receptor beta chains below all came from one sample that was sequenced in a study of blood T cell repertoires in COVID-19. Generated by immunoSEQ multiplex PCR, the TCRdb table keeps only in-frame clones and is missing some. Of fewer than 150,000 clones listed, around 87% are singletons. What was sequenced was peripheral blood. The receptors were sampled from a woman between 45 and 60 years old who had recovered from COVID-19.

The rearrangement uses TRBV6-2 or TRBV6-3 and TRBJ1-1, with 7 nucleotides matching TRBD1. There are 15 residues in the CDR3. Per the germline V gene, CDR1 is MNHEY and CDR2 is SVGEGT. V lost 6 bases and J lost 0; bases outside the gene matches: 7. In DNA form, the CDR3 reads TGTGCCAGCAGCCTCGGGACAGCTTTGAACACTGAAGCTTTCTTT. It specifies CASSLGTALNTEAFF.

CDR3 in DNA: TGTGCCAGCAGTCCGGGAGTAGGGGCGCTCTACGAGCAGTACTTC. Protein: CASSPGVGALYEQYF. The chain couples TRBV27 to TRBJ2-7, with D possibly matching TRBD2 (6 bases). Trimming removed 5 bases at V and 3 bases at J, with 17 bases between. Per the germline V gene, CDR1 is MNHEY and CDR2 is SMNVEV (reference sequence). The CDR3 length is 15 residues.

This clone occurred once. The rearrangement links TRBV13 to TRBJ2-1, with 12 bases aligning to TRBD1. V trimming: 5 bases; J trimming: 7 bases; junction bases outside the gene matches: 9. The CDR3 runs 16 residues. In germline, CDR1 is PRHDT, CDR2 FYEKMQ (reference sequence). The CDR3: CASSLTGTGGRNEQFF. The CDR3 DNA is TGTGCCAGCAGCCTCACAGGGACAGGGGGCCGGAATGAGCAGTTCTTC.

The V call is TRBV27, the J call TRBJ2-7; maybe TRBD2 (6 bases). Trimming stripped 6 bases from V and 0 bases from J, with 15 bases between. The CDR3 has 15 residues. Per germline, CDR1 MNHEY and CDR2 SMNVEV (reference sequence). CDR3 protein: CASRRTGTASYEQYF. CDR3 nucleotide sequence: TGTGCCAGCAGGAGAACCGGGACTGCCTCCTACGAGCAGTACTTC.

The chain links TRBV7-8 to TRBJ2-1; D gene unclear. The V gene's germline CDR1 is SGHVS and CDR2 FQNEAQ. CDR3 length equals 15 residues. With 2 bases removed from V and 5 bases from J, the gap between germline ends came to 13 bases. In DNA form, the CDR3 reads TGTGCCAGCAGCTTATCGGTAGCTATGAACAATGAGCAGTTCTTC. It yields the protein CASSLSVAMNNEQFF.

The CDR3, as DNA: TGTGCCAGCAGCCAACGGGAGCGCCGAGGGTTCTACGAGCAGTACTTC. This translates into CASSQRERRGFYEQYF. This chain uses TRBV7-9 with TRBJ2-7, with a possible D match to TRBD2 (6 bases). V gave up 5 bases and J gave up 3 bases, with 20 bases separating them. Per germline, CDR1 SEHNR and CDR2 FQNEAQ (reference sequence). The CDR3 consists of 16 residues.

V and J are TRBV7-9 and TRBJ2-3, with TRBD1 matching over 7 bases. This CDR3 region has 15 residues. The V and J ends lost 7 bases and 3 bases, in that order; junction bases with no gene match: 10. Germline CDR1 SEHNR, CDR2 FQNEAQ (reference sequence). The CDR3 here is CASTFGDRRTDTQYF. In DNA form, the CDR3 reads TGTGCCAGCACCTTTGGGGACAGACGAACAGATACGCAGTATTTT.

V gene TRBV4-3 combines with J gene TRBJ2-7; TRBD2 aligns across 8 bases. CDR1 is LGHNA, CDR2 YSLEER, per germline. V was pared by 0 bases and J by 0 bases, with 4 bases of the junction left unmatched. This CDR3 contains 16 residues. DNA of the CDR3: TGCGCCAGCAGCCAAGATAAGCGGGGGAGCTCCTACGAGCAGTACTTC. This gives the protein CASSQDKRGSSYEQYF.

The V and J genes are TRBV9 and TRBJ1-1; 9 bases are shared with TRBD1. Germline CDR1 reads SGDLS; CDR2 reads YYNGEE. This CDR3 is built from 15 residues. V dropped 3 bases and J dropped 4; count of bases not matched to a gene: 7. CDR3 residues: CASSDQQGAGTEAFF. The CDR3 DNA follows: TGTGCCAGCAGCGACCAACAGGGGGCAGGCACTGAAGCTTTCTTT.

The chain is built from TRBV19 and TRBJ2-7; possible D gene TRBD1, 6 bases. Germline V lookup: CDR1 LNHDA, CDR2 SQIVND (reference sequence). This CDR3 has 12 amino acids. Trimming left V 3 bases short and J 6 bases short, with 9 bases between. CDR3 amino acids: CASSIRGGEQYF. The CDR3 DNA sequence: TGTGCCAGTAGTATCAGAGGGGGCGAGCAGTACTTC.

The chain has TRBV5-5 and TRBJ2-5, with D tentatively TRBD2 (6 bases). The CDR3 has 14 residues. With 0 bases removed from V and 5 bases from J, the gap between germline ends came to 11 bases. Germline V gene lookup returns CDR1 SGHKS and CDR2 YYEKEE (reference sequence). CDR3 in amino acids: CASSLASGRETQYF. CDR3 coding DNA: TGTGCCAGCAGCTTGGCATCGGGGAGGGAGACCCAGTACTTC.

In its sample, this clone was seen once. This chain joins TRBV11-3 and TRBJ2-6; no clear D. Germline V lookup: CDR1 SGHNT, CDR2 YENEEA. Trimming left V 5 bases short and J 2 bases short, with 7 bases between. The CDR3 runs 14 residues. This CDR3 is CASSPTAGANVLTF. CDR3 sequence (DNA): TGTGCCAGCAGCCCCACGGCTGGGGCCAACGTCCTGACTTTC.

This chain connects TRBV3-1 (or the pseudogene TRBV3-2) to TRBJ2-7, with D possibly TRBD2 on 5 matching bases. The CDR3 runs 16 residues. Germline lookup yields CDR1 LGHDT and CDR2 YNNKEL (reference sequence). The V gene lost 1 base and the J gene lost 0 bases, with 13 bases spanning the gap. CDR3 region: CASSQVGGWSSYEQYF. The CDR3 DNA follows: TGTGCCAGCAGCCAAGTTGGCGGGTGGAGCTCCTACGAGCAGTACTTC.

The rearrangement joins TRBV7-9 to TRBJ1-1; 9 bases are a match to TRBD1. Trimming cost V 8 bases and J 0 bases; bases outside gene matches: 7. CDR1 is SEHNR, CDR2 FQNEAQ, per germline (reference sequence). This CDR3 contains 15 residues. The CDR3 sequence: CASGRTGVLNTEAFF. The CDR3 bases are TGTGCCAGCGGGAGGACAGGGGTTTTGAACACTGAAGCTTTCTTT.

CDR3 residues: CASSPQPTSGGETQYF. DNA of the CDR3: TGCGCCAGCAGCCCCCAACCGACTAGCGGGGGTGAGACCCAGTACTTC. This chain uses TRBV5-1 with TRBJ2-5; 12 nucleotides match TRBD2. This CDR3 is 16 amino acids long. With V trimmed by 4 bases and J by 5 bases, 9 bases remained unmatched. Germline lookup yields CDR1 SGHRS and CDR2 YFSETQ. Full variable domain (outside the CDR3, taken from reference TRBV5-1 and TRBJ2-5): KAGVTQTPRYLIKTRGQQVTLSCSPISGHRSVSWYQQTPGQGLQFLFEYFSETQRNKGNFPGRFSGRQFSNSRSEMNVSTLELGDSALYLCASSPQPTSGGETQYFGPGTRLLVL.

The chain uses TRBV9 and TRBJ2-1, with no clear D. Germline V gene data show CDR1 as SGDLS and CDR2 as YYNGEE. The CDR3 is 15 amino acids. Trimming took 6 bases from V and 4 from J, leaving 17 bases between them. The CDR3: CASTLTSGSYNEQFF. The CDR3 nucleotides are TGTGCCAGCACCCTAACCTCCGGGTCTTACAATGAGCAGTTCTTC.

The chain combines TRBV5-6 with TRBJ1-1; D possibly corresponds to TRBD1 (6 bases). The length of the CDR3 is 14 residues. Germline values: CDR1 SGHDT, CDR2 YYEEEE. Trimming took 4 bases from V and 10 from J, leaving 20 bases between them. The CDR3 sequence: CASSGTGLPMGAFF. For the CDR3, the DNA is TGTGCCAGCAGCGGAACAGGGTTGCCCATGGGAGCTTTCTTT.

The V gene is TRBV19, the J gene TRBJ1-2, with D unclear. CDR3 size: 14 residues. Trimming left V 9 bases short and J 4 bases short, with 18 bases between. Germline lookup yields CDR1 LNHDA and CDR2 SQIVND (reference sequence). The CDR3 loop is CASLGRGYFYGYTF. The CDR3 DNA reads as TGTGCCAGCCTTGGACGGGGATACTTCTATGGCTACACCTTC.

This clone came up once. The chain is built from TRBV5-1 and TRBJ2-3, with 7 bases aligning to TRBD2. This CDR3 region has 19 residues. The germline CDR1 and CDR2 sequences are SGHRS and YFSETQ. The J segment lost 4 bases and the V segment lost 1 base, leaving 18 bases of the junction unmatched. CDR3: CASSLRASASGEWADTQYF. The CDR3 bases are TGCGCCAGCAGCTTGAGGGCAAGTGCGAGCGGGGAGTGGGCAGATACGCAGTATTTT.